These 5 T cell receptor beta chains were all obtained from the same sample, sequenced in a study of blood T cell repertoires in COVID-19. Sequencing used immunoSEQ multiplex PCR; TCRdb keeps in-frame clones, though not all of them. The table records about 230,000 clones, approximately 90% of them present only once. The material sequenced was peripheral blood. Every receptor here comes from a man aged 50-60 years with COVID-19, enrolled during active disease.

V and J are TRBV10-2 and TRBJ2-7; D unclear. V lost 0 bases and J 1 base, leaving 7 bases between the germline ends. The germline gives CDR1 WSHSY, CDR2 SAAADI. This CDR3 is built from 14 residues. CDR3 loop: CASSESFVSYEQYF. The DNA for the CDR3 is TGCGCCAGCAGTGAGTCGTTTGTATCCTACGAGCAGTACTTC.

This chain uses TRBV11-3 with TRBJ2-3; 7 bases line up with TRBD2. Germline V lookup: CDR1 SGHNT, CDR2 YENEEA. This CDR3 comprises 15 residues. V gave up 3 bases and J gave up 1 base; unmatched junction bases: 4. The CDR3 region has the DNA TGTGCCAGCAGCTTGGGGGGGTCCCGCACAGATACGCAGTATTTT. This sequence encodes CASSLGGSRTDTQYF.

The V gene is TRBV27, the J gene TRBJ2-3, with D possibly matching TRBD2 (7 bases). Trimming removed 0 bases at V and 5 bases at J, with 27 bases between. Germline CDR1 reads MNHEY; CDR2 reads SMNVEV (reference sequence). CDR3 length: 20 residues. The CDR3, as DNA: TGTGCCAGCAGTTTATCGTGGTCCAGTACCGGACGGGGGGCGGGAGATACGCAGTATTTT. Translated: CASSLSWSSTGRGAGDTQYF.

This chain connects TRBV28 to TRBJ1-2, with TRBD1 matching over 10 bases. The germline gives CDR1 MDHEN, CDR2 SYDVKM. The CDR3 covers 14 residues. Trimming at V came to 2 bases and at J to 8 bases, leaving 5 bases not matched to a gene. The CDR3 nucleotides read TGTGCCAGCAGTTTAGGACAGGGGGGTAACGGCTACACCTTC. This codes for CASSLGQGGNGYTF.

The rearrangement uses TRBV19 and TRBJ1-4; 9 nucleotides line up with TRBD1. Germline V CDR1 and CDR2: LNHDA, SQIVND (reference sequence). This CDR3 has 15 residues. Losses at the gene ends were 5 bases for V and 8 bases for J; bases not matched to a gene: 9. CDR3 loop: CASSPMDRGYEKLFF. CDR3 DNA: TGTGCCAGTAGTCCGATGGACAGGGGTTACGAAAAACTGTTTTTT.